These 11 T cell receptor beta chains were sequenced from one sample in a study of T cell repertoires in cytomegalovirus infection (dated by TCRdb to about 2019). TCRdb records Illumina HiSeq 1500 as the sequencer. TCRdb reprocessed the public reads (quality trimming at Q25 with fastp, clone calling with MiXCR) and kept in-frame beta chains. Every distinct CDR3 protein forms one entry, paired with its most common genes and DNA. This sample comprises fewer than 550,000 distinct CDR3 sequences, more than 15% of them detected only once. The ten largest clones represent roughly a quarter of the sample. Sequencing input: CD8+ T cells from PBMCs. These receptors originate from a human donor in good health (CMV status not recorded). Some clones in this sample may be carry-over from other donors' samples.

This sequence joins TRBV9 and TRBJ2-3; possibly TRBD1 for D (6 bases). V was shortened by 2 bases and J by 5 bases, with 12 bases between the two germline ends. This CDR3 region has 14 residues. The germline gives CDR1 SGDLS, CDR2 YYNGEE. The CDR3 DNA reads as TGTGCCAGCAGCGTCCAGGGGTCTGGAGATACGCAGTATTTT. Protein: CASSVQGSGDTQYF.

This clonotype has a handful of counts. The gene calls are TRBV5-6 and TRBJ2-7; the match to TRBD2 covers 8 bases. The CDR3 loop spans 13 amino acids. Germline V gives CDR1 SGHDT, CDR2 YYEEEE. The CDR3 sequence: CATNRREVNEQYF. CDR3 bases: TGTGCTACGAATCGGCGGGAGGTCAACGAGCAGTACTTC. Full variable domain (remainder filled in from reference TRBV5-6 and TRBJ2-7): DAGVTQSPTHLIKTRGQQVTLRCSPKSGHDTVSWYQQALGQGPQFIFQYYEEEERQRGNFPDRFSGHQFPNYSSELNVNALLLGDSALYLCATNRREVNEQYFGPGTRLTVT.

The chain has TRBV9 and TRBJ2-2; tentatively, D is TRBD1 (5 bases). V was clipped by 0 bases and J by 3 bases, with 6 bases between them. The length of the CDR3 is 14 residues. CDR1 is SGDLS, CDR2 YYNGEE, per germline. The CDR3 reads CASSVEGDTGELFF. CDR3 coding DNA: TGTGCCAGCAGCGTAGAAGGGGACACCGGGGAGCTGTTTTTT.

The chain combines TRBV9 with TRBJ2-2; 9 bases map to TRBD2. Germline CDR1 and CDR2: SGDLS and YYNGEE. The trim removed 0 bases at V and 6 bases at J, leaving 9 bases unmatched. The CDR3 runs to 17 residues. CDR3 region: CASSVVPMSSGAGELFF. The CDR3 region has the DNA TGTGCCAGCAGCGTAGTACCGATGTCTAGCGGGGCCGGGGAGCTGTTTTTT.

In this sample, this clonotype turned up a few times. CDR3 nucleotides: TGTGCCAGCAGCTTCGAAGGAACCGGGGCCAACGTCCTGACTTTC. Translation gives CASSFEGTGANVLTF. V and J are TRBV5-6 and TRBJ2-6; D unclear. CDR3 length: 15 residues. The germline gives CDR1 SGHDT, CDR2 YYEEEE. Trimming took off 2 bases at V and 4 bases at J, with 10 bases between the two ends.

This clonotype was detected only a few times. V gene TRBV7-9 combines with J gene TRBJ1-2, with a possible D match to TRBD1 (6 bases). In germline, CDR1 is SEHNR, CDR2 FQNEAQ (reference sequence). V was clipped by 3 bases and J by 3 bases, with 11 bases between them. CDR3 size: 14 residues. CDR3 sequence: CASSFEEGDYGYTF. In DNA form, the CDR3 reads TGTGCCAGCAGCTTTGAGGAGGGGGACTATGGCTACACCTTC.

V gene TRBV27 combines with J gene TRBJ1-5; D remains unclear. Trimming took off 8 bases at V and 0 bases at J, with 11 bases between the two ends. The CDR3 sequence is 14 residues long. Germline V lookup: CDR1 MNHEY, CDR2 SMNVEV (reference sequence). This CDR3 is CASASFDSNQPQHF. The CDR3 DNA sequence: TGTGCCAGCGCCTCCTTCGATAGCAATCAGCCCCAGCATTTT.

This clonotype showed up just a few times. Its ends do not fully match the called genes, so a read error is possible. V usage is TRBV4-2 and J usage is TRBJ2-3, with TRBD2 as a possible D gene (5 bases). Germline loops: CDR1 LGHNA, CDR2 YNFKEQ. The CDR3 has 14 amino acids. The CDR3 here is CASSQGRLTDMQYF. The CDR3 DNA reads TGTGCCAGCAGCCAAGGTAGACTAACAGATATGCAGTATTTT.

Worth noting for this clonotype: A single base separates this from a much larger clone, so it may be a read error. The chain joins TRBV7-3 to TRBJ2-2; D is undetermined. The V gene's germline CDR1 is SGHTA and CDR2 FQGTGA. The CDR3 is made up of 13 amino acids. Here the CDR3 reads CAGSTDNTGELFF. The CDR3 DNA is TGTGCCGGCAGCACAGATAACACCGGGGAGCTGTTTTTT.

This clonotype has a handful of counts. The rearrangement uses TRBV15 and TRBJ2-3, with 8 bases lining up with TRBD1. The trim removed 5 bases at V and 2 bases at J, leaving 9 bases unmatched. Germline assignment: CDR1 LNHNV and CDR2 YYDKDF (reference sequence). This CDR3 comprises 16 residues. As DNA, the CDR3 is TGTGCCACCAGCTCAGCCGGGACAGGATTCACAGATACGCAGTATTTT. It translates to CATSSAGTGFTDTQYF.

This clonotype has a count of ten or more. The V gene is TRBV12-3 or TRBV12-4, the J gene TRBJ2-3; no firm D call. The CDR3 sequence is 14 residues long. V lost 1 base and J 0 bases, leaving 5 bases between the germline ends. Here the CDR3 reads CASSLESSTDTQYF. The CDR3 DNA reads TGTGCCAGCAGTTTAGAGTCTAGCACAGATACGCAGTATTTT.